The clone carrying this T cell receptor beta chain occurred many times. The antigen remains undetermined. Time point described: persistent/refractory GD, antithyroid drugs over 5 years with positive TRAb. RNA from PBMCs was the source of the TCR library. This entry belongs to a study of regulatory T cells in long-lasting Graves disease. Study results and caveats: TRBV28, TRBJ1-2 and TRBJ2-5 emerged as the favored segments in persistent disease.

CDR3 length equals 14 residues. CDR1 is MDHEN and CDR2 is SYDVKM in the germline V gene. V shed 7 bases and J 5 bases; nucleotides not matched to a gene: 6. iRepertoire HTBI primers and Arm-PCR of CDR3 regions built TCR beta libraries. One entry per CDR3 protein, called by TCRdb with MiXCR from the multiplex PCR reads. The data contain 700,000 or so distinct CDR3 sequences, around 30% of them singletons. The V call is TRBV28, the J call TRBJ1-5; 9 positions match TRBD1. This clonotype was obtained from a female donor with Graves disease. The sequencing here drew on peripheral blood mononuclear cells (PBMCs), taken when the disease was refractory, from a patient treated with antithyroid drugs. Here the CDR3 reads CASIHGQGYQPQHF. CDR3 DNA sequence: TGTGCCAGCATACATGGACAGGGGTATCAGCCCCAGCATTTT.